The 13 T cell receptor beta chains below come from one sample, sequenced in a study of blood T cell repertoires in COVID-19. Sequencing was performed with immunoSEQ multiplex PCR; in TCRdb, only in-frame clones are kept and a portion is missing. The sample lists 55,000 to 60,000 clones, less than 85% occurring once. The sequenced sample consisted of peripheral blood. The receptors stem from a man between 70 and 80 years old with active COVID-19.

This clone showed up just a few times. The chain links TRBV2 to TRBJ1-1; 7 bases line up with TRBD1. V lost 6 bases, J lost 4 bases, and 5 bases stayed unmatched. Germline V lookup: CDR1 SNHLY, CDR2 FYNNEI. The CDR3 covers 13 residues. The CDR3 DNA is TGTGCCAGCAGGGCCACAGGGGCCACTGAAGCTTTCTTT. It translates to CASRATGATEAFF.

This chain connects TRBV7-2 to TRBJ2-7; D remains unclear. Germline assignment: CDR1 SGHTA and CDR2 FQGNSA. The CDR3 is 11 amino acids. V was trimmed by 3 bases and J by 4 bases, leaving 4 bases between them. This CDR3 reads CASSFEYEQYF. DNA for the CDR3: TGTGCCAGCAGCTTTGAGTACGAGCAGTACTTC.

This chain links TRBV5-4 with TRBJ2-1; 10 bases map to TRBD2. The CDR3 is made up of 15 amino acids. Germline CDR1 SGHNT, CDR2 YYREEE (reference sequence). After removal of 0 bases from V and 9 bases from J, the junction contained 6 bases not matched to a gene. CDR3 sequence: CASSLGLAGAVEQFF. DNA of the CDR3: TGTGCCAGCAGCTTGGGCCTAGCGGGAGCTGTTGAGCAGTTCTTC.

The chain recombines TRBV10-2 with TRBJ2-2, with TRBD2 identical over 8 bases. Germline V lookup: CDR1 WSHSY, CDR2 SAAADI. This CDR3 has 18 amino acids. The ends lost 3 bases at V and 6 bases at J; junction bases unmatched: 15. CDR3 DNA sequence: TGCGCCAGCAGTGATCCGCTAGCGGGTCGCGAGGGGGCCGGGGAGCTGTTTTTT. It specifies CASSDPLAGREGAGELFF.

The J gene is TRBJ2-3, the V gene TRBV4-2, with 11 bases fitting TRBD2. The CDR3 runs to 15 residues. Germline V CDR1 and CDR2: LGHNA, YNFKEQ. The V segment lost 0 bases and the J segment 6 bases; nucleotides outside the gene matches: 2. The DNA for the CDR3 is TGTGCCAGCAGCCAAGAATCTAGCGGGAGGGATACGCAGTATTTT. It codes for CASSQESSGRDTQYF.

This chain links TRBV5-1 with TRBJ2-7; 9 bases fit TRBD1. V trimming: 3 bases; J trimming: 2 bases; junction bases outside the gene matches: 3. Germline V CDR1 and CDR2: SGHRS, YFSETQ. There are 14 residues in the CDR3. The CDR3 DNA reads TGCGCCAGCAGCTACCGGGACAGGGCCTACGAGCAGTACTTC. It yields the protein CASSYRDRAYEQYF.

The gene calls are TRBV4-3 and TRBJ2-5, with 9 bases fitting TRBD2. V lost 4 bases and J lost 7; bases outside the gene matches: 10. The germline CDR1 and CDR2 sequences are LGHNA and YSLEER. This CDR3 comprises 15 residues. CDR3 loop: CASSPAGSGSVTQYF. DNA of the CDR3: TGCGCCAGCAGCCCAGCGGGTAGCGGGAGTGTGACCCAGTACTTC.

CDR3: CASSEYSGGPRNEQFF. The CDR3 nucleotides are TGTGCCAGCAGCGAGTATAGCGGGGGCCCTCGGAATGAGCAGTTCTTC. The gene calls are TRBV9 and TRBJ2-1, with TRBD2 identical over 9 bases. The germline V gene has CDR1 SGDLS and CDR2 YYNGEE. The CDR3 spans 16 residues. V lost 3 bases and J lost 7; bases outside the gene matches: 11.

This chain links TRBV29-1 with TRBJ1-2; D gene uncertain. The CDR3 runs 12 residues. The V and J ends lost 8 bases and 0 bases respectively, with 10 bases between them. Germline V lookup: CDR1 SQVTM, CDR2 ANQGSEA. The CDR3 sequence: CSSFTANYGYTF. In nucleotides, the CDR3 is TGCAGCTCCTTTACAGCTAACTATGGCTACACCTTC.

This clone was recorded a few times. The chain carries TRBV30 and TRBJ1-4; a possible D gene is TRBD1 (6 bases). Trimming took 7 bases from V and 5 from J, leaving 14 bases between them. CDR1 and CDR2 (germline): GTSNPN, SVGIG (reference sequence). This CDR3 is built from 13 residues. CDR3 nucleotides: TGTGCCTCTGGGGGCAGAGAAAATGAAAAACTGTTTTTT. This codes for CASGGRENEKLFF. Variable domain in full (rest from reference TRBV30 and TRBJ1-4): SQTIHQWPATLVQPVGSPLSLECTVEGTSNPNLYWYRQAAGRGLQLLFYSVGIGQISSEVPQNLSASRPQDRQFILSSKKLLLSDSGFYLCASGGRENEKLFFGSGTQLSVL.

V and J are TRBV5-6 and TRBJ1-2, with a possible D match to TRBD1 (6 bases). The germline V and J ends were trimmed by 0 bases and 3 bases, with 6 bases remaining between them. Germline V gene data show CDR1 as SGHDT and CDR2 as YYEEEE. There are 13 residues in the CDR3. The CDR3 loop is CASSLDRDYGYTF. The CDR3 coding sequence is TGTGCCAGCAGCTTGGACAGGGACTATGGCTACACCTTC.

The CDR3 reads CASSLSGQGTGGYTF. CDR3 coding DNA: TGTGCCAGCAGTCTATCCGGACAGGGGACAGGGGGCTACACCTTC. V and J are TRBV28 and TRBJ1-2, with 9 bases lining up with TRBD1. The V segment lost 5 bases and the J segment 8 bases; nucleotides outside the gene matches: 12. Germline V lookup: CDR1 MDHEN, CDR2 SYDVKM. CDR3 size: 15 residues.

This clone was picked up one time. This chain links TRBV5-1 with TRBJ2-6, with TRBD1 matching over 9 bases. The J segment lost 0 bases and the V segment lost 4 bases, leaving 8 bases of the junction unmatched. Germline V gene data show CDR1 as SGHRS and CDR2 as YFSETQ. The CDR3 is 18 residues long. The CDR3 DNA follows: TGCGCCAGCAGCCTGGGCGGGACAGGGTCCTCTGGGGCCAACGTCCTGACTTTC. Protein product: CASSLGGTGSSGANVLTF.